The clone carrying this TCR beta chain came up a few times. The antigen remains undetermined. This record belongs to a study of post-analysis software for immune sequencing data. Overall study findings and caveats: For normalized Chao1 diversity, multiple sclerosis patients scored significantly lower than controls did.

TCR beta cDNA libraries had unique molecular identifiers. TCRdb reprocessed the PCR reads with MiXCR, giving one entry per CDR3 protein. Of roughly 600,000 distinct CDR3 sequences in the sample, roughly two fifths were seen once. This clonotype originated in a girl between 10 and 17 years old with multiple sclerosis. The sequencing input was blood.

The CDR3 here is CASSLLLETKYNEQFF. The CDR3 DNA reads TGCGCCAGCAGCTTGCTTCTCGAGACAAAGTACAATGAGCAGTTCTTC. V gene TRBV5-1 combines with J gene TRBJ2-1, with D hard to call. Trimming shortened V by 1 base and J by 4 bases, and 15 bases separated the two germline ends. This CDR3 contains 16 residues. Germline V CDR1 and CDR2: SGHRS, YFSETQ.